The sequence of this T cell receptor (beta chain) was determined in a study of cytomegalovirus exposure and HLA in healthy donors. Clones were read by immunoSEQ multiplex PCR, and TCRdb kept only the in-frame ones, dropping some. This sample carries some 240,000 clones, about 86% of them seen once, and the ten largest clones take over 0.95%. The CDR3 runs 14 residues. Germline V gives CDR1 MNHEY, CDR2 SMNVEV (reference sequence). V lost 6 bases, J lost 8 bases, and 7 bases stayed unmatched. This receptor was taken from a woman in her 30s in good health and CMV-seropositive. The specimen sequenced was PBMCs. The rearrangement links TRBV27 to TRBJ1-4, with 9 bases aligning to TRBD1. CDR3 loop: CASSPGQGLEKLFF. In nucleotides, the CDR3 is TGTGCCAGCAGCCCGGGACAGGGTCTAGAAAAACTGTTTTTT.